The sample holds a few counts of the clone carrying this T cell receptor (beta chain). The source of the sample is a study of T-cell memory formation after mild COVID-19. TCRdb ran MiXCR on the 5' RACE reads and lists one entry per CDR3 protein. The repertoire holds approximately 290,000 distinct CDR3 sequences, with approximately 15% as singletons. This CDR3 comprises 13 residues. V dropped 5 bases and J dropped 7 bases, with 12 bases sitting between them. Germline lookup yields CDR1 SGHTA and CDR2 FQGTGA. Source material: PBMCs or a T cell subset sorted from them (not recorded which). This chain connects TRBV7-3 to TRBJ2-1; D might be TRBD1 (6 bases). This receptor was taken from a man aged 18 to 29 who had mild COVID-19 (a few samples of this study predate the infection). Cell type and time point are not known. The CDR3 protein is CASSESRGNEQFF. The CDR3, as DNA: TGTGCCAGCAGCGAGAGCAGGGGTAATGAGCAGTTCTTC.